This is a list of T cell receptor beta chains from one sample in a study of shared clonotypes between healthy human individuals. Data came from immunoSEQ multiplex PCR; TCRdb stores just in-frame clones and leaves some out. Of about 980,000 clones in the sample, about three quarters are singletons; the top ten hold over 1.3%. The specimen sequenced was memory CD4+ T cells sorted from blood. The receptors here all came from a man younger than 35 in good health. Each CDR3 is given with its conserved first and last residue. D genes are given only for firm matches. Only part of the rows carry a size: once, few, many, or a class if the clone is expanded.

D	V	J	size	DNA	CDR3
.	TRBV27	TRBJ2-7	.	TGTGCCAGCAAAATCTCAGTCAGCTCCTACGAGCAGTACTTC	CASKISVSSYEQYF
.	TRBV30	TRBJ2-7	.	TGTGCCTGGAGCGTCTTCCCCTCACTCGGGGTCCTCTACGAGCAGTACTTC	CAWSVFPSLGVLYEQYF
.	TRBV19	TRBJ2-3	.	TGTGCCAGTACCCCCGGGGCCGCTGGAGACAATACGCAGTATTTT	CASTPGAAGDNTQYF
.	TRBV6-5	TRBJ2-7	.	TGTGCCAGCAGACTGTCGGACGGTCCCTACGAGCAGTACTTC	CASRLSDGPYEQYF
TRBD2	TRBV27	TRBJ2-3	.	TGTGCCAGCCGGGGGGGACTAGCGGGGACTACGCAGTATTTT	CASRGGLAGTTQYF
TRBD1	TRBV4-3	TRBJ2-1	.	TGCGCCAGCAGCCAAGAAGGGGGCAGGGGTAATGAGCAGTTCTTC	CASSQEGGRGNEQFF
TRBD1	TRBV5-4	TRBJ2-1	many	TGTGCCAGCAGCGCAACAGGGGTTTTGGACAATGAGCAGTTCTTC	CASSATGVLDNEQFF
.	TRBV9	TRBJ1-2	.	TGTGCCAGCAGCGTAAGTGCGGGGGCCGGCGGCTACACCTTC	CASSVSAGAGGYTF
.	TRBV2	TRBJ1-2	.	TGTGCCAGCAGTGAAGACGGGACCACTGGTAACTATGGCTACACCTTC	CASSEDGTTGNYGYTF
.	TRBV1	TRBJ2-7	.	TGCACCAGCAGCCACGGACAGGGGTTGATTAAGGCCTGCGAGCAGTACTTC	CTSSHGQGLIKACEQYF
.	TRBV30	TRBJ2-1	.	TGTGCCTGGAGTCCCCTACGGCCTGAGCAGTTCTTC	CAWSPLRPEQFF
TRBD1	TRBV6-1	TRBJ2-5	.	TGTGCCAGCAGAGGGGGCGTGGGAGAGACCCAGTACTTC	CASRGGVGETQYF
.	TRBV5-1	TRBJ1-2	.	TGCGCCAGCAGCTTGGCCCAGGAGGGCTCCTATGGCTACACCTTC	CASSLAQEGSYGYTF
.	TRBV21-1	TRBJ1-1	.	TGTGCCAGCAGTCCATTTTACGACAGGCTGGGGGACACTGAAGCTTTCTTT	CASSPFYDRLGDTEAFF
TRBD1	TRBV10-3	TRBJ1-1	once	TGTGCCATCAGTGAGCAGGGGGCGAACACTGAAGCTTTCTTT	CAISEQGANTEAFF
.	TRBV28	TRBJ1-3	.	TGTGCCAGCAGTTTAATTTTTGGGAACACCATATATTTT	CASSLIFGNTIYF
.	TRBV7-6	TRBJ2-7	.	TGTGCCAGCAGCTTAGATGACGGTTCCTACGAGCAGTACTTC	CASSLDDGSYEQYF
.	TRBV19	TRBJ1-1	.	TGTGCCAGTAGTAGGGGTGTTAACACTGAAGCTTTCTTT	CASSRGVNTEAFF
.	TRBV5-1	TRBJ2-3	.	TGCGCCAGCAGCCTCACCGATACGCAGTATTTT	CASSLTDTQYF
.	TRBV5-8	TRBJ1-5	.	TGTGCCAGCACCGCCAGGGGCAATCAGCCCCAGCATTTT	CASTARGNQPQHF
TRBD2	TRBV7-2	TRBJ2-1	.	TGTGCCAGCAGACCGAGACTAGCGGGATATAATGAGCAGTTCTTC	CASRPRLAGYNEQFF
.	TRBV11-2	TRBJ1-3	.	TGTGCCAGCAGCCCCGGGGACTCTGGAAACACCATATATTTT	CASSPGDSGNTIYF
TRBD2	TRBV5-1	TRBJ2-1	.	TGCGCCAGCAGCCCGGCGACTAGCGGGCGATACAATGAGCAGTTCTTC	CASSPATSGRYNEQFF
.	TRBV6-5	TRBJ1-2	.	TGTGCCAGCAGTTACTGGGGCACTAACTATGGCTACACCTTC	CASSYWGTNYGYTF
.	TRBV4-2	TRBJ1-2	.	TGTGCCAGCAGCCAAGAGGAGGGGAAGAAGGCTGGCTACACCTTC	CASSQEEGKKAGYTF
TRBD2	TRBV5-4	TRBJ2-5	once	TGTGCCAGCAGCTCGGGGGGGACTAGCGGGACGAAGACCCAGTACTTC	CASSSGGTSGTKTQYF
TRBD1	TRBV11-2	TRBJ1-2	.	TGTGCCAGCAGCCCGGACAGGGGGGAGAAGTATGGCTACACCTTC	CASSPDRGEKYGYTF
.	TRBV5-1	TRBJ2-1	.	TGCGCCAGCAGCTCACAGGTTGAGCAGTTCTTC	CASSSQVEQFF
TRBD2	TRBV5-3	TRBJ2-3	.	TGTGCCAGAAGCTTGATGGGACTAGCAACAGATACGCAGTATTTT	CARSLMGLATDTQYF
.	TRBV7-2	TRBJ2-3	.	TGTGCCAGCAGCCCGCGACCCAGGGCAGATACGCAGTATTTT	CASSPRPRADTQYF
TRBD1	TRBV6-1	TRBJ2-4	few	TGTGCCAGCAGTGGTCGACAGGGGGCGGCCAAAAACATTCAGTACTTC	CASSGRQGAAKNIQYF
TRBD1	TRBV7-2	TRBJ1-3	.	TGTGCCAGCAGCCGAGGGACAGGATACTCTGGAAACACCATATATTTT	CASSRGTGYSGNTIYF
.	TRBV7-9	TRBJ2-2	.	TGTGCCAGCAGCCCTCAACGGGACACCGGGGAGCTGTTTTTT	CASSPQRDTGELFF
TRBD1	TRBV9	TRBJ2-3	.	TGTGCCAGCAGCGCCGGGACAGGGAGTCCAGATACGCAGTATTTT	CASSAGTGSPDTQYF
TRBD1	TRBV5-8	TRBJ1-3	.	TGTGCCAGCGACCGGGACAGTGGAAACACCATATATTTT	CASDRDSGNTIYF
TRBD1	TRBV30	TRBJ2-7	.	TGTGCCTGGAGTGTAGGCGGGACAGGGTCGGGGGAGCAGTACTTC	CAWSVGGTGSGEQYF
.	TRBV27	TRBJ2-1	.	TGTGCCAGCCGTAGACTAACACCCTACAATGAGCAGTTCTTC	CASRRLTPYNEQFF
TRBD2	TRBV10-2	TRBJ2-7	.	TGCGCCAGCACCAGACTAGCGGGAGCCTCCGAGCAGTACTTC	CASTRLAGASEQYF
TRBD1	TRBV28	TRBJ1-6	few	TGTGCCACCAATCCGACGGACAGGGTGGGTTCACCCCTCCACTTT	CATNPTDRVGSPLHF
.	TRBV27	TRBJ1-2	.	TGTGCCAGCAGTTTTCTGGCAGCCGGGAACTATGGCTACACCTTC	CASSFLAAGNYGYTF
.	TRBV5-4	TRBJ2-7	.	TGTGCCAGCAGCTTGGATTGGGAACACGAGCAGTACTTC	CASSLDWEHEQYF
TRBD2	TRBV6-5	TRBJ2-2	once	TGTGCCAGCAGCGCTGGACTAGCGGGGGCCGGGGAGCTGTTTTTT	CASSAGLAGAGELFF
.	TRBV4-3	TRBJ1-6	.	TGCGCCGGAAAAGGGACCCGGCAATTCCCCCTCCACTTT	CAGKGTRQFPLHF
.	TRBV25-1	TRBJ2-4	.	TGTGCCAGCAGTGACCTTAAAGTCGAGGGAAACATTCAGTACTTC	CASSDLKVEGNIQYF
.	TRBV11-2	TRBJ2-7	.	TGTGCCAGCAGCCCCCTAGGGACTTTAGGTTACGAGCAGTACTTC	CASSPLGTLGYEQYF
.	TRBV5-6	TRBJ2-4	.	TGTGCCAGCAGCTTGCGATTAAACGAACTAGCCAAAAACATTCAGTACTTC	CASSLRLNELAKNIQYF